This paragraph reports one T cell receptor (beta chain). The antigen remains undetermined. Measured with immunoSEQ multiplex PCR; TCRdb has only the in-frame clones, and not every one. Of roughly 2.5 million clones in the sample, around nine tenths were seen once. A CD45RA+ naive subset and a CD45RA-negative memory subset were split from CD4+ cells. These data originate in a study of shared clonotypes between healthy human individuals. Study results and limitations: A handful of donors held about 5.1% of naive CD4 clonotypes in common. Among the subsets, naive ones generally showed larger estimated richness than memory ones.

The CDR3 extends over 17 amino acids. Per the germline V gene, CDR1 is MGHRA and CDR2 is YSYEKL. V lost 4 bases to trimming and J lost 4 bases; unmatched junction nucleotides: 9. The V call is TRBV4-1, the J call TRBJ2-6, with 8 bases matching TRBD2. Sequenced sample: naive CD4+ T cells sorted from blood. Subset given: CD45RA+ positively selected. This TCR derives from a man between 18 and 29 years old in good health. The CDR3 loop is CASSPRGALSGANVLTF. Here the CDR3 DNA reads TGCGCCAGCAGCCCGCGGGGGGCCCTCTCGGGGGCCAACGTCCTGACTTTC.